This T cell receptor (beta chain) was documented in a study of blood T cell repertoires in COVID-19. Data came from immunoSEQ multiplex PCR; TCRdb stores just in-frame clones and leaves some out. Counted here are fewer than 450,000 clones, roughly 91% occurring once; the ten biggest clones make up less than 1.5%. V dropped 0 bases and J dropped 3 bases, with 17 bases sitting between them. The CDR3 runs 17 residues. Germline-derived CDR1 and CDR2 are LGHDT and YNNKEL (reference sequence). Sequencing was done on a sample of PBMCs or T cells enriched from blood (not recorded which). The clonotype was recovered from a woman aged 18-29 years who had recovered from COVID-19. The chain recombines TRBV3-1 (or the pseudogene TRBV3-2) with TRBJ1-2, with D perhaps matching TRBD1 (6 bases). CDR3 DNA: TGTGCCAGCAGCCAAGATCTCACAGGGAAAGTAGACTATGGCTACACCTTC. Residues: CASSQDLTGKVDYGYTF.